This is a list of T cell receptor beta chains from one sample in a study of STAT5B mutations in CD4+ large granular lymphocyte leukemia. Method: immunoSEQ multiplex PCR; TCRdb's copy keeps in-frame clones and lacks some. The data show roughly 29,000 clones, with 65% to 75% seen just once and 3.1% held by the top ten. Source material: CD4+ T cells from blood buffy coats. These receptors came from a human donor in good health. CDR3s include the opening cysteine and the closing phenylalanine or tryptophan. The D gene is left open where the match is weak. A clone size is listed for some rows: how often the clone was seen (once, few, many), or a class if it is expanded.

>TRBV18|TRBJ1-6|.|.
TGTGCCAGCTCACCACTTGGGGATGAGTCACCCCTCCACTTT
CASSPLGDESPLHF
>TRBV5-1|TRBJ2-3|TRBD2|.
TGCGCCAGCAGCTTGGGGCTAGCGGGAGTAGTGGATACGCAGTATTTT
CASSLGLAGVVDTQYF
>TRBV10-2|TRBJ2-2|.|.
TGCGCCAGCACCCTTTCGAACACCGGGGAGCTGTTTTTT
CASTLSNTGELFF
>TRBV6-1|TRBJ1-5|TRBD1|.
TGTGCCAGCAGTTTCCGGGACAGGGTCAATCAGCCCCAGCATTTT
CASSFRDRVNQPQHF
>TRBV5-4|TRBJ2-3|.|.
TGTGCCAGCAGCTTGGAGGTTCGAGATACGCAGTATTTT
CASSLEVRDTQYF
>TRBV7-2|TRBJ2-7|.|.
TGTGCCAGTGCCAGAGAGGGGGTGGGGGAGCAGTACTTC
CASAREGVGEQYF
>TRBV18|TRBJ1-5|TRBD1|.
TGTGCCAGCTCACCCTCAACAGGGGATCAGCCCCAGCATTTT
CASSPSTGDQPQHF
>TRBV7-2|TRBJ2-5|TRBD2|.
TGTGCCAGCAGCTTATTAGGACTAGCGGGAGGCATTGGGACCCAGTACTTC
CASSLLGLAGGIGTQYF
>TRBV6-6|TRBJ1-1|.|.
TGTGCCAGCACCACCGGGTCTGAAGCTTTCTTT
CASTTGSEAFF
>TRBV30|TRBJ1-6|.|.
TGTGCCTGGAGTGTACCTGGGGGCTCCTATAATTCACCCCTCCACTTT
CAWSVPGGSYNSPLHF
>TRBV5-1|TRBJ2-1|TRBD1|.
TGCGCCAGCAGCTTGGAAAGCCTCACAGGGGGCGCCTACAATGAGCAGTTCTTC
CASSLESLTGGAYNEQFF
>TRBV7-2|TRBJ2-1|.|.
TGTGCCAGCAGCTTAGACAGGACGGAGCAGTTCTTC
CASSLDRTEQFF
>TRBV7-2|TRBJ2-7|.|.
TGTGCCAGCAGCCTACCAAGACGTTCCTACGAGCAGTACTTC
CASSLPRRSYEQYF
>TRBV5-5|TRBJ2-5|.|.
TGTGCCAGCAGCATGGCTGGCAGAGGGGGAGAGACCCAGTACTTC
CASSMAGRGGETQYF
>TRBV30|TRBJ2-3|.|.
TGTGCCGAGTCAACGGGCGGACGCATGGTGGATACGCAGTATTTT
CAESTGGRMVDTQYF
>TRBV27|TRBJ1-5|.|.
TGTGCCAGCAGTTCCAAATTCAATCAGCCCCAGCATTTT
CASSSKFNQPQHF
>TRBV7-2|TRBJ1-3|TRBD1|.
TGTGCCAGCAGCACCCGACAGGGAACTGGAAACACCATATATTTT
CASSTRQGTGNTIYF
>TRBV5-8|TRBJ2-1|TRBD1|.
TGTGCCAGCAGCCTCGGGACAGGGTGGGATGAGCAGTTCTTC
CASSLGTGWDEQFF
>TRBV7-2|TRBJ2-7|.|.
TGTGCCAGCAGCTTACAACAGGGTAGCTCCTACGAGCAGTACTTC
CASSLQQGSSYEQYF
>TRBV7-9|TRBJ1-5|TRBD1|few
TGTGCCAGCAGCTTAGGGGTACAGGGGTCGAATCAGCCCCAGCATTTT
CASSLGVQGSNQPQHF
>TRBV7-2|TRBJ2-1|.|.
TGTGCCAGCAGCTCCACTTTCAGGGAAAGATACAATGAGCAGTTCTTC
CASSSTFRERYNEQFF
>TRBV29-1|TRBJ2-5|TRBD2|.
TGCAGCGTTGCGGAGGTTAGCGGGGAGACCCAGTACTTC
CSVAEVSGETQYF
>TRBV15|TRBJ1-2|.|once
TGTGCCACCAGCAGAGGAGAAGCCTATGGCTACACCTTC
CATSRGEAYGYTF
>TRBV28|TRBJ1-2|.|.
TGTGCCAGCAGATCCTCAGGTCGGTATGGCTACACCTTC
CASRSSGRYGYTF
>TRBV7-2|TRBJ1-4|TRBD1|.
TGTGCCAGCAGCTTAGTACTAAGGACAGGGAGGAGTGAAAAACTGTTTTTT
CASSLVLRTGRSEKLFF
>TRBV6-1|TRBJ1-2|.|.
TGTGCCAGCAGTGATTGGGAAAGGCTATATGGCTACACCTTC
CASSDWERLYGYTF
>TRBV19|TRBJ2-2|TRBD1|few
TGTGCCAGTAGAAGGACAGGGGTGAACACCGGGGAGCTGTTTTTT
CASRRTGVNTGELFF
>TRBV21-1|TRBJ1-2|.|.
TGTGCCAGCAGCAAAGAACCGATTACTAACTATGGCTACACCTTC
CASSKEPITNYGYTF
>TRBV28|TRBJ2-7|TRBD2|.
TGTGCCAGCGTTAGTAGGACTAGCGGGAAGGAGCAGTACTTC
CASVSRTSGKEQYF
>TRBV5-1|TRBJ2-3|TRBD2|.
TGCGCCAGCAGCTTACTAGCGGGGTTGCCAGATACGCAGTATTTT
CASSLLAGLPDTQYF
>TRBV9|TRBJ2-1|.|.
TGTGCCAGCAGCGTGGAACTGAGGGACAAGTTTAACAATGAGCAGTTCTTC
CASSVELRDKFNNEQFF
>TRBV6-6|TRBJ2-3|TRBD2|.
TGTGCCAGCAGTTATGGGACTAGCAGGCGCCCAGATACGCAGTATTTT
CASSYGTSRRPDTQYF
>TRBV19|TRBJ1-1|.|.
TGTGCCAGTAGTATAAAGGCATTGGCCACTGAAGCTTTCTTT
CASSIKALATEAFF
>TRBV5-4|TRBJ2-1|.|.
TGTGCCAGCAGCTTGGCGGCGGGAAGTGAGCAGTTCTTC
CASSLAAGSEQFF
>TRBV6-1|TRBJ1-2|.|few
TGTGCCAGCACCCTCGACAGATATGGCTACACCTTC
CASTLDRYGYTF
>TRBV6-5|TRBJ2-1|.|once
TGTGCCAGCAGTTACGTCATAACGCCGGGAGTTGAGCAGTTCTTC
CASSYVITPGVEQFF
>TRBV4-2|TRBJ2-2|.|.
TGTGCCAGCAGCCCCCGCGGGGTGGGGGACACCGGGGAGCTGTTTTTT
CASSPRGVGDTGELFF
>TRBV27|TRBJ1-2|TRBD1|.
TGTGCCAGCAGTTTATTTGGGACAGGGATTGATGGCTACACCTTC
CASSLFGTGIDGYTF
>TRBV19|TRBJ2-4|.|.
TGTGCCAGTAGTAGGGGCGGTGCGGGCAAAAACATTCAGTACTTC
CASSRGGAGKNIQYF
>TRBV2|TRBJ2-1|.|.
TGTGCCAGCAGTAGACTTTGGGAGTTCGACAATGAGCAGTTCTTC
CASSRLWEFDNEQFF
>TRBV11-2|TRBJ2-3|.|.
TGTGCCAGCAGCCCCGGGACCGGCACAGATACGCAGTATTTT
CASSPGTGTDTQYF